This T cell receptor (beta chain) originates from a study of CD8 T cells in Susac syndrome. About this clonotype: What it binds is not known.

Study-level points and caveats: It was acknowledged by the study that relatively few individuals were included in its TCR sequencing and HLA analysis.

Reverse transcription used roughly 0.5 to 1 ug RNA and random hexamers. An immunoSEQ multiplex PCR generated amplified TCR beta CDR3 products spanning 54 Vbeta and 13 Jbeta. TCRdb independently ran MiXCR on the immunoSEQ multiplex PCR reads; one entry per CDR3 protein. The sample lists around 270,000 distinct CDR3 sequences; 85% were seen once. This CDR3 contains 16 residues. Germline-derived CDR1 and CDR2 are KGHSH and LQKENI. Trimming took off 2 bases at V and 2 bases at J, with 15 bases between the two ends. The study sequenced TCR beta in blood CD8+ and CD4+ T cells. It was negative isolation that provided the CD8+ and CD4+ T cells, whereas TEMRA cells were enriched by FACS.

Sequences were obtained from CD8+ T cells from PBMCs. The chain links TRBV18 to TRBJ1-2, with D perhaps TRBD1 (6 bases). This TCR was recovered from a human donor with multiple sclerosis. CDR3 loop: CASSPGAWGANYGYTF. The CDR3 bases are TGTGCCAGCTCACCAGGAGCATGGGGGGCGAACTATGGCTACACCTTC.